The clone carrying this TCR beta chain showed up just a few times. What it binds is not known. This record comes from a study of response to subunit inactivated influenza vaccine. The study, taken as a whole, reports: Each seasonal influenza vaccination, the authors suggested, recruits few new T cells.

MiXCR was run by TCRdb on the RT-PCR reads, yielding one entry per CDR3 protein. The sample holds a few hundred thousand distinct CDR3 sequences, approximately 10% seen once. The CDR3 contains 17 residues. Between the trimmed V and J ends, which lost 5 bases and 8 bases, there was a span of 25 bases. The clonotype originates from a man aged 45-60 years who received an inactivated influenza vaccine. The specimen was PBMCs from blood, collected more than 35 days after vaccination. V and J are TRBV12-3 or TRBV12-4 and TRBJ2-1; tentative D call: TRBD1 (9 bases). The CDR3 DNA is TGTGCCAGCAGTCCACTACCGGGGGGGGACAGGGCCCATGAGCAGTTCTTC. As protein: CASSPLPGGDRAHEQFF.